Listed here is a single T cell receptor beta chain. The CDR3 loop spans 13 amino acids. The germline V gene encodes CDR1 DFQATT and CDR2 SNEGSKA (reference sequence). The junction had 8 bases not matched to a gene; V was cut back by 8 bases and J by 4 bases. The sample originates from a study of T cells of healthy individuals. A single record per CDR3 protein comes from TCRdb applying MiXCR to the 5' RACE reads. This sample has 60,000 to 75,000 distinct CDR3 sequences; 15% to 20% occur once, and the top ten carry about 4.3%. V is TRBV20-1 and J is TRBJ2-1, with TRBD1 matching over 7 bases. The TCR comes from a human donor in good health. CDR3 nucleotides: TGCAGTAGTGCCGAGACAGGGTACAATGAGCAGTTCTTC. Its protein is CSSAETGYNEQFF.